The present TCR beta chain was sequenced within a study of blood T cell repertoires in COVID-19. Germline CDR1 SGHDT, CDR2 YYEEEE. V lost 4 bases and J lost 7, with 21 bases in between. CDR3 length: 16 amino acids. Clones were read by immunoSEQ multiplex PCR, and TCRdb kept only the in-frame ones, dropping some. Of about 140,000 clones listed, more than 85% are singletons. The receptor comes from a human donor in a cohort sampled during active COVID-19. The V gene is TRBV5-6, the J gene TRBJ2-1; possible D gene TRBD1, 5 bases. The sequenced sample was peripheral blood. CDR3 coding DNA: TGTGCCAGCAGCCGTGATCCAGGGCCGACAAAAAATGAGCAGTTCTTC. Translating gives CASSRDPGPTKNEQFF. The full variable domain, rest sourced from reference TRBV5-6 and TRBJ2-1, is DAGVTQSPTHLIKTRGQQVTLRCSPKSGHDTVSWYQQALGQGPQFIFQYYEEEERQRGNFPDRFSGHQFPNYSSELNVNALLLGDSALYLCASSRDPGPTKNEQFFGPGTRLTVL.